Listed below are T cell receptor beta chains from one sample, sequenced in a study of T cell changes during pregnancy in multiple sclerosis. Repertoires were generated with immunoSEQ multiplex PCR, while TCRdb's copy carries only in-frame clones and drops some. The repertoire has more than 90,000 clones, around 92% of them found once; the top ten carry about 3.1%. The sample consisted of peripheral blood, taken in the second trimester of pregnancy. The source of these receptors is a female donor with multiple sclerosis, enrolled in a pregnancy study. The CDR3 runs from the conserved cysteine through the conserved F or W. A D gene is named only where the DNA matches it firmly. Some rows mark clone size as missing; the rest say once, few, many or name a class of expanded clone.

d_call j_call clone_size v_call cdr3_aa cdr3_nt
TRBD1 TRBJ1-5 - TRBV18 CASSATGVGGNQPQHF TGTGCCAGCTCAGCGACAGGGGTAGGTGGCAATCAGCCCCAGCATTTT
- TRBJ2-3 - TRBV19 CASTYSRSTSTDTQYF TGTGCCAGTACCTACAGTAGATCCACTAGCACAGATACGCAGTATTTT
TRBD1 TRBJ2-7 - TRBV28 CASSAGQGPYEQYF TGTGCCAGCAGTGCGGGACAGGGTCCCTACGAGCAGTACTTC
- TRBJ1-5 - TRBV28 CASRSIPDQPQHF TGTGCCAGCAGATCAATACCGGATCAGCCCCAGCATTTT
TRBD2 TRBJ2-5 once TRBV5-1 CASSPSGGYETQYF TGCGCCAGCAGCCCTTCGGGGGGGTATGAGACCCAGTACTTC
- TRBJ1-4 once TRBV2 CASKAEGIVRGELFF TGTGCCAGCAAAGCGGAGGGGATCGTGAGGGGAGAACTGTTTTTT
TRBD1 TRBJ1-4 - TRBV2 CASRLGQGIWGEKLFF TGTGCCAGCAGACTTGGACAGGGCATTTGGGGTGAAAAACTGTTTTTT
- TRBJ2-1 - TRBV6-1 CASSEAYRRVGQFF TGTGCCAGCAGTGAAGCATACCGGAGGGTCGGGCAGTTCTTC
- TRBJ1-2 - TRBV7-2 CASSLGRTAAPYGYTF TGTGCCAGCAGCTTAGGCCGGACAGCCGCCCCCTATGGCTACACCTTC
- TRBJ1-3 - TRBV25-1 CASSEAGSGNTIYF TGTGCCAGCAGTGAAGCGGGCTCTGGAAACACCATATATTTT
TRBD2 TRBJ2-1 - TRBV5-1 CASSPGWLGLAGELNEQFF TGCGCCAGCAGCCCCGGCTGGTTGGGACTAGCGGGAGAGCTAAATGAGCAGTTCTTC
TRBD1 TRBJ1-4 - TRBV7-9 CASSQNNKGAHSEKLFF TGTGCCAGCAGCCAAAACAATAAGGGGGCTCATAGTGAAAAACTGTTTTTT
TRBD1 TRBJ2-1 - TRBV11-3 CASSHPGQGRNEQFF TGTGCCAGCAGTCATCCGGGACAGGGGCGCAATGAGCAGTTCTTC
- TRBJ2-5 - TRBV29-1 CSVEGQSSGETQYF TGCAGCGTTGAGGGCCAATCTTCCGGCGAGACCCAGTACTTC
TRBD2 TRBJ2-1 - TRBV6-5 CASSYLGGTSPNEQFF TGTGCCAGCAGTTACCTGGGCGGGACTAGTCCCAATGAGCAGTTCTTC
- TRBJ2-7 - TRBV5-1 CASSLGTGRAYEQYF TGCGCCAGCAGCTTGGGTACAGGGAGGGCCTACGAGCAGTACTTC
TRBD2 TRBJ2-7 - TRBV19 CASSRTSGSYEQYF TGTGCCAGTAGCCGGACTAGCGGATCCTACGAGCAGTACTTC
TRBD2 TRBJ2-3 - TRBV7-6 CASSFQTSGRLRTDTQYF TGTGCCAGCAGCTTTCAAACTAGCGGGAGGCTTCGCACAGATACGCAGTATTTT
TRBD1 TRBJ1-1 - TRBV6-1 CASTPGQVYTEAFF TGTGCCAGCACCCCTGGACAGGTATACACTGAAGCTTTCTTT
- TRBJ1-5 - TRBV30 CAWSVAGSSNQPQHF TGTGCCTGGAGTGTAGCGGGGTCTAGCAATCAGCCCCAGCATTTT
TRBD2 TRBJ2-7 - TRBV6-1 CASLAGDWYEQYF TGTGCCAGCCTTGCGGGAGATTGGTACGAGCAGTACTTC
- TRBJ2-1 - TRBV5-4 CASSASQATFGQFF TGTGCCAGCAGCGCCAGTCAGGCTACGTTTGGGCAGTTCTTC
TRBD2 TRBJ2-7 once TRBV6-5 CASSSGLAAYEQYF TGTGCCAGCAGTTCGGGACTAGCGGCCTACGAGCAGTACTTC
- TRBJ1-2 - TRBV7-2 CASSLPGGDYGYTF TGTGCCAGCAGCTTGCCGGGGGGAGACTATGGCTACACCTTC
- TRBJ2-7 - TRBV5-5 CASSLEVPGEQYF TGTGCCAGCAGCTTGGAGGTACCCGGGGAGCAGTACTTC
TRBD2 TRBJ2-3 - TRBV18 CASSLKVAGVGTDTQYF TGTGCCAGCTCGCTCAAGGTGGCGGGAGTTGGCACAGATACGCAGTATTTT
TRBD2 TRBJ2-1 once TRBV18 CASSPGLAGAYNEQFF TGTGCCAGCTCACCAGGACTAGCGGGCGCCTACAATGAGCAGTTCTTC
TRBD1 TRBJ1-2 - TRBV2 CASRTHGTVTYGYTF TGTGCCAGCAGGACCCACGGGACAGTGACATATGGCTACACCTTC
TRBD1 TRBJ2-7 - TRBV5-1 CASSPYPATGGYEQYF TGCGCCAGCAGCCCCTACCCCGCGACAGGGGGCTACGAGCAGTACTTC
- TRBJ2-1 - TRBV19 CASSNAFLSYNEQFF TGTGCCAGTAGTAACGCCTTCCTATCCTACAATGAGCAGTTCTTC
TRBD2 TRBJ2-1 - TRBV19 CASSQGLAGVNLFF TGTGCCAGCAGTCAAGGACTAGCGGGAGTGAATCTGTTCTTC
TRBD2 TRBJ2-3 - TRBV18 CASSPRGGPPTDTQYF TGTGCCAGCTCACCTCGGGGGGGCCCTCCCACAGATACGCAGTATTTT
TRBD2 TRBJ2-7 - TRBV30 CAWNQRGGKHYEQYF TGTGCCTGGAATCAGCGCGGGGGTAAACATTACGAGCAGTACTTC
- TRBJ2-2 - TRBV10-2 CASSEFRSGELFF TGCGCCAGCAGTGAGTTTAGATCCGGGGAGCTGTTTTTT
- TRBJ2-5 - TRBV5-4 CASSSPHREETQYF TGTGCCAGCAGCTCGCCACACAGAGAAGAGACCCAGTACTTC
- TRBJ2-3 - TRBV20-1 CSANTLLTQYF TGCAGTGCTAATACACTACTTACGCAGTATTTT
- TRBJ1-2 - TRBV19 CASSSGQIPYGYTF TGTGCCAGTAGTTCCGGACAGATACCCTATGGCTACACCTTC
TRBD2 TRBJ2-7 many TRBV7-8 CASSLLAGGFGEQYF TGTGCCAGCAGCTTACTGGCGGGAGGCTTCGGGGAGCAGTACTTC
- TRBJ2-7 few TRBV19 CASSDGAYEQYF TGTGCCAGTTCCGACGGGGCCTACGAGCAGTACTTC
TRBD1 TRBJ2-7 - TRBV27 CASRAIGTGLGDEQYF TGTGCCAGCAGGGCAATTGGGACAGGGTTGGGCGACGAGCAGTACTTC
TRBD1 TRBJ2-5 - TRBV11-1 CASSFGGQGAETQYF TGTGCCAGCAGCTTTGGTGGACAGGGGGCAGAGACCCAGTACTTC
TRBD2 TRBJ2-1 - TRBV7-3 CASSLFAGGDNEQFF TGTGCCAGCAGCTTATTTGCGGGGGGGGACAATGAGCAGTTCTTC
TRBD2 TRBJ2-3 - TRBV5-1 CASSYIAGGRTDTQYF TGCGCCAGCAGCTATATAGCGGGAGGAAGAACAGATACGCAGTATTTT
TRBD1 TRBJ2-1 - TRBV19 CASSLGQGGPLSEQFF TGTGCCAGTAGCCTTGGACAGGGAGGTCCTCTGAGTGAGCAGTTCTTC
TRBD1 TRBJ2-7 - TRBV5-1 CASSLSGQGYEQYF TGCGCCAGCAGCTTATCCGGACAGGGTTACGAGCAGTACTTC
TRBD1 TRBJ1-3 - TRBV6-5 CASQGQGATGNTIYF TGTGCCAGTCAGGGTCAGGGGGCCACTGGAAACACCATATATTTT
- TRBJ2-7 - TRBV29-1 CSVRAYEQYF TGCAGCGTTCGAGCATACGAGCAGTACTTC
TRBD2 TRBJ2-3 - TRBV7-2 CASSLIPSGRAGDTQYF TGTGCCAGCAGCTTAATTCCTAGCGGGAGGGCCGGGGATACGCAGTATTTT
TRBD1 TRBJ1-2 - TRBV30 CAWSGRQGLANYGYTF TGTGCCTGGAGTGGAAGACAGGGATTAGCTAACTATGGCTACACCTTC
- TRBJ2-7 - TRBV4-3 CASSQAQGSSYEQYF TGCGCCAGCAGCCAAGCGCAGGGAAGCTCCTACGAGCAGTACTTC
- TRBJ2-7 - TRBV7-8 CASTYTRSSSYEQYF TGTGCCAGCACCTACACGAGATCTAGCTCCTACGAGCAGTACTTC
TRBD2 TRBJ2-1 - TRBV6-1 CASSETSGRSNEQFF TGTGCCAGCAGTGAAACTAGCGGGAGGAGCAATGAGCAGTTCTTC
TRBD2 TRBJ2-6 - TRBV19 CASSIPGGDGANVLTF TGTGCCAGTAGTATCCCCGGGGGGGATGGGGCCAACGTCCTGACTTTC
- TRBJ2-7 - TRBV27 CASSPKGPGFSNKLEQYF TGTGCCAGCAGCCCGAAAGGTCCAGGGTTCTCCAATAAGCTCGAGCAGTACTTC
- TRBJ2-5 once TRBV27 CASSLLTGIGGRQETQYF TGTGCCAGCAGTTTGCTTACAGGGATAGGCGGTCGTCAAGAGACCCAGTACTTC
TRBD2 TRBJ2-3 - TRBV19 CASNPPPGGASTDTQYF TGTGCCAGTAATCCCCCCCCGGGGGGGGCTAGCACAGATACGCAGTATTTT
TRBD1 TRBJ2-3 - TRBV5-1 CASSLARGQGVDTQYF TGCGCCAGCAGCTTGGCCAGAGGACAGGGGGTTGATACGCAGTATTTT
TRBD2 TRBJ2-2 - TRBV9 CASGPSGSFRELFF TGTGCCAGCGGCCCTAGCGGGAGCTTTAGGGAGCTGTTTTTT
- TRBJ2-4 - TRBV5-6 CASSFLSPVAKNIQYF TGTGCCAGCAGCTTCCTGTCCCCGGTAGCCAAAAACATTCAGTACTTC
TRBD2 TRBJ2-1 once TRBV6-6 CASSPTRTSGSNEQFF TGTGCCAGCAGCCCTACTAGGACTAGCGGGAGTAATGAGCAGTTCTTC